This T cell receptor (beta chain) was sequenced for a study of blood T cell repertoires in COVID-19. Study as a whole: T cells, B-cell-depleted T cells, or PBMCs supplied cDNA or gDNA.

The Seattle patients joined while their infection was active and were tracked longitudinally afterward. In the source study's methods: Estimated nucleated cell counts came from reference gene primer amplification. Sequencing was performed with immunoSEQ multiplex PCR; in TCRdb, only in-frame clones are kept and a portion is missing. The V and J calls and clone size were taken over from that table, and D and trimming were inferred from the DNA. The sample records about 230,000 clones, approximately 85% being singletons. V was shortened by 1 base and J by 2 bases, with 11 bases between the two germline ends. CDR1 and CDR2 (germline): SGHTA, FQGNSA. There are 16 residues in the CDR3.

This receptor was identified in a man in his forties or fifties with COVID-19, enrolled during active disease. The source material was peripheral blood. The rearrangement uses TRBV7-2 and TRBJ2-2; a possible D gene is TRBD2 (5 bases). This CDR3 reads CASSLVSGRNTGELFF. Here the CDR3 DNA reads TGTGCCAGCAGCTTAGTCTCGGGGAGAAACACCGGGGAGCTGTTTTTT.